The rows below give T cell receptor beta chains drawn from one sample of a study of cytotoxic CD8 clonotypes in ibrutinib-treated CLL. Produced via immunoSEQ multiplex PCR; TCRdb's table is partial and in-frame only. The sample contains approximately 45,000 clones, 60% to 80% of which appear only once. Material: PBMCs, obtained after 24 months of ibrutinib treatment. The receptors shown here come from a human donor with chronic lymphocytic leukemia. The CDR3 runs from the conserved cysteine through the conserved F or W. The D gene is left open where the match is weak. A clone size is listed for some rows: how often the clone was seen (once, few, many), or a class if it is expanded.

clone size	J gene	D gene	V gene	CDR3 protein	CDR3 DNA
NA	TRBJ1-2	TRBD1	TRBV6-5	CASSYLPTGGYGYTF	TGTGCCAGCAGTTACCTCCCGACAGGGGGGTATGGCTACACCTTC
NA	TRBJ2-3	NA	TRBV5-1	CASSLGGRTDTQYF	TGCGCCAGCAGCTTGGGGGGGAGAACAGATACGCAGTATTTT
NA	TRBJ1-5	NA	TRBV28	CASKPMGGPLLAQHF	TGTGCCAGCAAACCTATGGGAGGGCCCCTCTTGGCCCAGCATTTT
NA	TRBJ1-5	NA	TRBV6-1	CASSEVIGHQPQHF	TGTGCCAGCAGTGAAGTGATAGGGCATCAGCCCCAGCATTTT
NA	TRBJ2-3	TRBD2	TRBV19	CASSRSGGRSTDTQYF	TGTGCCAGTAGTCGAAGCGGGGGCCGAAGCACAGATACGCAGTATTTT
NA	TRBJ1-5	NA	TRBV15	CATSRDLGDQPQHF	TGTGCCACCAGCAGAGATCTGGGGGATCAGCCCCAGCATTTT
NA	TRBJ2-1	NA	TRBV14	CASSQEGGSRVNRQFF	TGTGCCAGCAGCCAAGAGGGTGGTAGCCGGGTGAATCGGCAGTTCTTC
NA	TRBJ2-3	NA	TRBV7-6	CASSLAGAYLPDTQYF	TGTGCCAGCAGCTTAGCGGGGGCTTACCTCCCAGATACGCAGTATTTT
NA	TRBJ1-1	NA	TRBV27	CASRLRGVGAEAFF	TGTGCCAGCAGACTCAGGGGCGTGGGGGCTGAAGCTTTCTTT
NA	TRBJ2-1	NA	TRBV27	CASSLGQPIYGYNEQFF	TGTGCCAGCAGTTTAGGACAGCCCATATACGGCTACAATGAGCAGTTCTTC
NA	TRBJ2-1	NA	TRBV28	CASSYLDRYNEQFF	TGTGCCAGCAGTTACCTCGACAGATACAATGAGCAGTTCTTC
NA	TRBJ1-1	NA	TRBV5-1	CASRIAEGLRNTEAFF	TGCGCCAGCAGGATTGCTGAGGGACTTCGGAACACTGAAGCTTTCTTT
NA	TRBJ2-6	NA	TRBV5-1	CASNGGFFSGANVLTF	TGCGCCAGCAATGGGGGGTTCTTCTCTGGGGCCAACGTCCTGACTTTC
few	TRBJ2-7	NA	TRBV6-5	CASNRGGSYEQYF	TGTGCCAGCAATAGAGGGGGGTCCTACGAGCAGTACTTC
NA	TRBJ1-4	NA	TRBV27	CASSLSPRRSNEKLFF	TGTGCCAGCAGTTTATCCCCAAGAAGATCCAATGAAAAACTGTTTTTT
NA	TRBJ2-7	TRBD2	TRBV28	CASTGTSLAYEQYF	TGTGCCAGCACCGGGACTAGCTTGGCCTACGAGCAGTACTTC
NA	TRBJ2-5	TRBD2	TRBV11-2	CASSPTPTSGLQETQYF	TGTGCCAGCAGCCCAACCCCGACTAGCGGGTTGCAAGAGACCCAGTACTTC
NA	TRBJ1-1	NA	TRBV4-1	CASSLTGNTEAFF	TGCGCCAGCAGCCTGACAGGGAACACTGAAGCTTTCTTT
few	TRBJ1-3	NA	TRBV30	CAWGRRGDTIYF	TGTGCCTGGGGCAGGCGAGGGGACACCATATATTTT
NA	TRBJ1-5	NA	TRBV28	CASARRTDQPQHF	TGTGCCAGCGCAAGGCGGACGGATCAGCCCCAGCATTTT
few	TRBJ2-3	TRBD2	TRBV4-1	CASSQDQGLAGGLVSTDTQYF	TGCGCCAGCAGCCAAGATCAGGGACTAGCGGGAGGGCTGGTCAGCACAGATACGCAGTATTTT
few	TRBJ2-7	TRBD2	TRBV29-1	CSVGGLAGVEQYF	TGCAGCGTTGGGGGACTAGCGGGGGTCGAGCAGTACTTC
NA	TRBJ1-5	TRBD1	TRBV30	CAWSSRDRASFSNQPQHF	TGTGCCTGGAGTTCGAGGGACAGGGCCTCTTTTAGCAATCAGCCCCAGCATTTT
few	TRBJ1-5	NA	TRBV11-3	CASSLVCRTLRGNQPQHF	TGTGCCAGCAGCTTAGTTTGTAGAACCTTACGTGGCAATCAGCCCCAGCATTTT
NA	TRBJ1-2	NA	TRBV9	CASSSEGREGNYGYTF	TGTGCCAGCAGCTCCGAGGGGAGGGAGGGGAACTATGGCTACACCTTC
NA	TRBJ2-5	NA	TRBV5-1	CASSRGETQYF	TGCGCCAGCTCCAGGGGCGAGACCCAGTACTTC
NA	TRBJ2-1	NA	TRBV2	CALRPNEQFF	TGTGCCCTTAGGCCGAATGAGCAGTTCTTC
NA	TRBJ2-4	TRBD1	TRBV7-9	CASSQNRGREERNNIQYF	TGTGCCAGCAGCCAGAACAGGGGGCGCGAGGAGAGGAACAACATTCAGTACTTC
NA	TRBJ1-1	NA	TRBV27	CASSFGPNTEAFF	TGTGCCAGCAGTTTCGGCCCGAACACTGAAGCTTTCTTT
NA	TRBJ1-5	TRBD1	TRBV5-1	CASSPTGQWGEPQHF	TGCGCCAGCAGCCCGACGGGACAGTGGGGAGAGCCCCAGCATTTT
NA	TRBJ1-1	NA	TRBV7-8	CASSFRVRNTEAFF	TGTGCCAGCAGCTTCAGGGTTCGGAACACTGAAGCTTTCTTT
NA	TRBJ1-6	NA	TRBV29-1	CSVRQGDSPLHF	TGCAGCGTTCGGCAGGGAGATTCACCCCTCCACTTT
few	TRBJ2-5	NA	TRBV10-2	CASSASGGIETQYF	TGCGCCAGCAGTGCATCAGGAGGGATAGAGACCCAGTACTTC
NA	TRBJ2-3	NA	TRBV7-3	CASSSRPGATDTQYF	TGTGCCAGCAGCTCAAGACCGGGTGCCACAGATACGCAGTATTTT
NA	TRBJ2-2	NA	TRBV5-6	CASSLVKGWNTGELFF	TGTGCCAGCAGCTTGGTAAAGGGATGGAACACCGGGGAGCTGTTTTTT
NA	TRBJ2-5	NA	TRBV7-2	CASSPTGTSQETQYF	TGTGCCAGCAGCCCGACCGGGACCAGTCAAGAGACCCAGTACTTC
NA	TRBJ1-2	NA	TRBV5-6	CASSLGVVVGYTF	TGTGCCAGCAGCTTAGGGGTCGTCGTGGGCTACACCTTC
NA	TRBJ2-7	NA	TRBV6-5	CASRRLRSYEQYF	TGTGCCAGCCGCCGCTTGAGATCTTACGAGCAGTACTTC
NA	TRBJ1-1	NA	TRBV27	CASSTNTEAFF	TGTGCCAGCAGTACGAACACTGAAGCTTTCTTT
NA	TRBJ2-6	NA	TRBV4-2	CASSQDQGSGANVLTF	TGTGCCAGCAGCCAAGACCAGGGCTCTGGGGCCAACGTCCTGACTTTC
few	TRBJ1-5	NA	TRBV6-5	CASSSEALQPQHF	TGTGCCAGCAGTTCGGAGGCGCTGCAGCCCCAGCATTTT
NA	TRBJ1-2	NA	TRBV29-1	CSVERGYGYTF	TGCAGCGTTGAACGGGGGTATGGCTACACCTTC
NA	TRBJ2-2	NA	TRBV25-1	CASSELNTGELFF	TGTGCCAGCAGTGAATTGAACACCGGGGAGCTGTTTTTT
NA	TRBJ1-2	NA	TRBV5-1	CASSPARVTNYGYTF	TGCGCCAGCAGCCCCGCTAGGGTTACTAACTATGGCTACACCTTC
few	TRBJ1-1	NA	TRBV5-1	CASSLAGWNTEAFF	TGCGCCAGCAGCTTGGCAGGGTGGAACACTGAAGCTTTCTTT
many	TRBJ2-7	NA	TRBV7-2	CASSGAPYEQYF	TGTGCCAGCAGCGGAGCCCCGTACGAGCAGTACTTC
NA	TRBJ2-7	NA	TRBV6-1	CASSEDVRSYEQYF	TGTGCCAGCAGTGAAGATGTCCGATCCTACGAGCAGTACTTC
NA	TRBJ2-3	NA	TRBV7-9	CASSQGQRVLPRTQYF	TGTGCCAGCAGCCAAGGCCAGCGGGTGTTACCTAGGACGCAGTATTTT
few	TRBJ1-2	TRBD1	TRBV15	CATSRDSGYGYTF	TGTGCCACCAGCCGGGACAGCGGCTATGGCTACACCTTC
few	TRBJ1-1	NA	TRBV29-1	CSVPRATEAFF	TGCAGCGTTCCCAGGGCCACTGAAGCTTTCTTT
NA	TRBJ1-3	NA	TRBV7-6	CASSLGSWGSAGNTIYF	TGTGCCAGCAGCTTAGGATCATGGGGTTCTGCTGGAAACACCATATATTTT
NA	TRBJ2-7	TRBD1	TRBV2	CASRLGQLTYEQYF	TGTGCCAGCAGGTTGGGACAGTTGACCTACGAGCAGTACTTC
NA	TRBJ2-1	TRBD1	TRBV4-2	CASSQDDGQGNNEQFF	TGTGCCAGCAGCCAAGATGACGGACAGGGGAACAATGAGCAGTTCTTC
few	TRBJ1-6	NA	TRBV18	CASSPPNSPLHF	TGTGCCAGCTCACCACCCAATTCACCCCTCCACTTT
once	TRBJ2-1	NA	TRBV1	CTSSHWAGTSGTSSYNEQFF	TGCACCAGCAGCCATTGGGCCGGGACTAGCGGGACCAGCTCCTACAATGAGCAGTTCTTC
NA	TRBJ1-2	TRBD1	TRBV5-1	CASSGSQGASGGYTF	TGCGCCAGCAGCGGCTCTCAGGGGGCGAGCGGTGGCTACACCTTC